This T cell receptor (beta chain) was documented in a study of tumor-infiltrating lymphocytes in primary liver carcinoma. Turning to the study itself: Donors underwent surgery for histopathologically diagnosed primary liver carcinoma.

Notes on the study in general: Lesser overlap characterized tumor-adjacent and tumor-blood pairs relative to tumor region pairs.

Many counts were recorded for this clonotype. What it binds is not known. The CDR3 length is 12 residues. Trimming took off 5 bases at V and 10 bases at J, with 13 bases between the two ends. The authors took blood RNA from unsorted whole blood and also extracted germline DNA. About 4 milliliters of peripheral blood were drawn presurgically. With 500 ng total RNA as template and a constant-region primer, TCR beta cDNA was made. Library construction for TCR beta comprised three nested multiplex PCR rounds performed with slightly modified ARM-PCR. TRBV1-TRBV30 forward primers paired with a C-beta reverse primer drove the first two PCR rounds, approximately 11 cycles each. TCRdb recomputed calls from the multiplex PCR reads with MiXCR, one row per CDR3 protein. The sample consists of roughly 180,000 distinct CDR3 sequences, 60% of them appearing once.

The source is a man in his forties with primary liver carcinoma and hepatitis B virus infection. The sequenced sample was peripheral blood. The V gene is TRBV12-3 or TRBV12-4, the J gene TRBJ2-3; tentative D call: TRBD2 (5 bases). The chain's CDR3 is CASSPTTDPQYF. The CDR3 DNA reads TGTGCCAGCAGTCCGACTACGGATCCGCAGTATTTT.